One and the same sample provided the 8 T cell receptor beta chains below, sequenced in a study of immune heterogeneity within non-small cell lung tumors. Multiplex PCR was performed with 32 V and 13 J primers, and it amplified TCR beta CDR3. MiXCR, applied by TCRdb to the multiplex PCR reads, yields one record per CDR3 protein. The sample yields roughly 4,700 distinct CDR3 sequences, approximately 33% seen once. The template consisted of bulk tumor genomic DNA, with around 600 ng used per sample. Doctors removed several biopsies from each primary tumor during surgery, keeping them far apart. Patients underwent curative surgery for non-small cell lung cancer (untreated and newly diagnosed). Sequencing was performed on lung tumor tissue. Receptor source: a woman aged 50 to 65 with non-small cell lung cancer.

This clonotype was found once. The genes are TRBV6-1 and TRBJ1-4, with 8 bases aligning to TRBD1. CDR1 and CDR2 from the germline V gene are MNHNS and SASEGT. The CDR3 has 15 residues. V lost 1 base and J lost 8; bases outside the gene matches: 6. In nucleotides, the CDR3 is TGTGCCAGCAGTGAAGGGACAGGGAGGGCGGAAAAACTGTTTTTT. It is translated as CASSEGTGRAEKLFF.

This clonotype was seen once. The chain employs TRBV28 and TRBJ1-2; D possibly corresponds to TRBD1 (6 bases). The CDR3 length is 14 residues. V was clipped by 6 bases and J by 1 base, with 12 bases between them. The germline V gene has CDR1 MDHEN and CDR2 SYDVKM. CDR3 DNA: TGTGCCAGCAGCGTCGGGGGGCGTAACTATGGCTACACCTTC. It is translated as CASSVGGRNYGYTF.

This clonotype is medium-sized (0.01 to 0.1%) within its sample. The chain combines TRBV5-1 with TRBJ2-5; D unclear. Trimming stripped 2 bases from V and 5 bases from J, with 10 bases between. The CDR3 has 13 amino acids. Germline-derived CDR1 and CDR2 are SGHRS and YFSETQ. The CDR3 DNA follows: TGCGCCAGCAGCTTCAAGGGTGAGGAGACCCAGTACTTC. This codes for CASSFKGEETQYF.

This clonotype was counted only a few times. The chain joins TRBV5-6 to TRBJ2-3; 10 nucleotides line up with TRBD1. This CDR3 has 15 residues. The J segment lost 4 bases and the V segment lost 0 bases, leaving 2 bases of the junction unmatched. The germline V gene has CDR1 SGHDT and CDR2 YYEEEE. CDR3 residues: CASSLAGTGADTQYF. The CDR3 DNA follows: TGTGCCAGCAGCTTGGCTGGGACAGGGGCAGATACGCAGTATTTT.

By sample share, this clonotype is medium-sized (0.01 to 0.1%). J is TRBJ2-2 and V is TRBV24-1, with D unresolved. Trimming pared 5 bases from V and 4 bases from J, leaving 7 bases between. The CDR3 covers 13 residues. Germline CDR1 is KGHDR and CDR2 is SFDVKD. Here the CDR3 DNA reads TGTGCCACCAGTGCACAGTCCACCGGGGAGCTGTTTTTT. Its protein product is CATSAQSTGELFF.

This clonotype was detected a few times. It may be a read error: a sequence one base away is much more abundant. This CDR3 fails to terminate in the conserved phenylalanine or tryptophan, so it likely reflects a read error. This chain connects TRBV7-6 to TRBJ1-2; TRBD1 is a possible D gene (5 bases). Per germline, CDR1 SGHVS and CDR2 FNYEAQ. Trimming cost V 0 bases and J 6 bases, with 8 bases left between them. The CDR3 extends over 13 amino acids. The CDR3: CASSLAAGNGYTS. CDR3 bases: TGTGCCAGCAGCTTAGCCGCAGGGAATGGCTACACCTCC.

A remark on this clonotype: This may be a read error: a much more frequent sequence differs by one nucleotide. This chain links TRBV7-3 with TRBJ2-1; D unresolved. Germline CDR1 and CDR2: SGHTA and FQGTGA. The ends were cut back, 7 bases at V and 0 bases at J, with 13 bases in the middle. The CDR3 sequence is 15 residues long. The CDR3 here is CASIPNYRSYNEQFF. The CDR3 DNA sequence: TGTGCCAGCATCCCCAACTACCGCTCCTACAATGAGCAGTTCTTC.

This clonotype showed up just once. The chain combines TRBV29-1 with TRBJ2-7; weak D call: TRBD1 (6 bases). Germline loops: CDR1 SQVTM, CDR2 ANQGSEA. V lost 6 bases to trimming and J lost 7 bases, with 16 bases between them. This CDR3 has 12 residues. The CDR3, as DNA: TGCAGCGTCCGGGACACCATAGGGGAGCAGTACTTC. It translates to CSVRDTIGEQYF.